Listed here are 31 T cell receptor beta chains from one sample, sequenced in a study of T cells after posttransplantation cyclophosphamide. Produced via immunoSEQ multiplex PCR; TCRdb's table is partial and in-frame only. The data show 45,000 to 55,000 clones, with none appearing a single time. The specimen was PBMCs. These receptors all stem from a man between 35 and 55 years old in good health, CMV-negative, and a related stem cell transplant donor.

This clone was picked up many times. V and J are TRBV11-2 and TRBJ2-2; 11 bases line up with TRBD2. Germline values: CDR1 SGHAT, CDR2 FQNNGV. The trim removed 3 bases at V and 7 bases at J, leaving 10 bases unmatched. The CDR3 sequence is 17 residues long. Here the CDR3 DNA reads TGTGCCAGCAGCTTTCTTACTAGCGGGAGATCTGGCGGGGAGCTGTTTTTT. It codes for CASSFLTSGRSGGELFF.

Ten or more counts support this clone. The rearrangement joins TRBV19 to TRBJ2-1, with TRBD1 matching over 7 bases. The germline CDR1 and CDR2 sequences are LNHDA and SQIVND (reference sequence). The CDR3 contains 15 residues. V was clipped by 2 bases and J by 5 bases; unmatched bases: 6. CDR3 sequence reads: CASSISDRVHNEQFF. In nucleotides, the CDR3 is TGTGCCAGTAGTATATCCGACAGGGTCCACAATGAGCAGTTCTTC.

Many counts were recorded for this clone. The chain has TRBV28 and TRBJ2-2; possible D gene TRBD2, 6 bases. CDR1 is MDHEN, CDR2 SYDVKM, per germline. This CDR3 spans 14 amino acids. V lost 3 bases and J lost 5, with 10 bases in between. The CDR3 here is CASSLEGQTGELFF. In DNA form, the CDR3 reads TGTGCCAGCAGTTTGGAGGGCCAGACCGGGGAGCTGTTTTTT.

This clone was recorded at least ten times. The V call is TRBV18, the J call TRBJ1-3; D uncertain. This CDR3 has 17 amino acids. Germline V gene sequence: CDR1 KGHSH, CDR2 LQKENI. Trimming left V 2 bases short and J 2 bases short, with 16 bases between. CDR3 protein: CASSPRELARPGNTIYF. The CDR3 coding sequence is TGTGCCAGCTCACCAAGGGAGCTCGCCCGGCCTGGAAACACCATATATTTT.

This clone has ten or more counts. The V gene is TRBV4-2, the J gene TRBJ2-5, with 7 bases identical to TRBD2. The CDR3 runs to 15 residues. Germline lookup yields CDR1 LGHNA and CDR2 YNFKEQ. The V gene end was trimmed by 3 bases and the J gene end by 0 bases; junction bases not matched to a gene: 4. CDR3 in DNA: TGTGCCAGCAGCCATGGCGGGAGCAACCAAGAGACCCAGTACTTC. It is translated as CASSHGGSNQETQYF.

This clone was picked up many times. The chain recombines TRBV5-4 with TRBJ2-1; TRBD2 matches 9 bases. Germline V gene lookup returns CDR1 SGHNT and CDR2 YYREEE (reference sequence). This CDR3 contains 16 residues. The junction had 8 bases not matched to a gene; V was cut back by 4 bases and J by 3 bases. Here the CDR3 DNA reads TGTGCCAGCAGCGGCCTAGCGGGACGTAACTACAATGAGCAGTTCTTC. Translated, it gives CASSGLAGRNYNEQFF.

This clone showed up many times. This chain links TRBV6-4 with TRBJ2-2, with 10 bases matching TRBD2. Trimming at V came to 5 bases and at J to 6 bases, leaving 9 bases not matched to a gene. Germline lookup yields CDR1 MRHNA and CDR2 SNTAGT. The CDR3 is 16 amino acids. The CDR3 loop is CASSPSGSLSAGELFF. The CDR3, as DNA: TGTGCCAGCAGTCCTAGCGGGAGCTTGTCTGCCGGGGAGCTGTTTTTT.

This clone was found many times. The chain is built from TRBV6-1 and TRBJ2-3; 7 bases are a match to TRBD2. Unmatched junction bases numbered 11, after V lost 5 bases and J lost 6 bases. This CDR3 is built from 15 residues. The germline V gene encodes CDR1 MNHNS and CDR2 SASEGT. The CDR3 sequence is CASSPPSGPGDTQYF. The CDR3 DNA sequence: TGTGCCAGCAGTCCCCCTAGCGGACCTGGGGATACGCAGTATTTT.

This clone was picked up many times. The rearrangement joins TRBV6-4 to TRBJ2-2, with D tentatively TRBD1 (6 bases). CDR3 length: 16 amino acids. The germline V and J ends were trimmed by 9 bases and 4 bases, with 21 bases remaining between them. In germline, CDR1 is MRHNA, CDR2 SNTAGT. DNA for the CDR3: TGTGCCAGTACTTCGCCTACAGGGTTGGGCACCGGGGAGCTGTTTTTT. This translates into CASTSPTGLGTGELFF.

This clone was observed many times. This chain links TRBV5-4 with TRBJ2-7; 10 bases are a match to TRBD1. CDR3 length equals 14 residues. The germline V gene encodes CDR1 SGHNT and CDR2 YYREEE (reference sequence). The V gene end was trimmed by 5 bases and the J gene end by 3 bases; junction bases not matched to a gene: 5. Written as DNA, the CDR3 is TGTGCCAGCAGAAGGGACAGGGGACGCTACGAGCAGTACTTC. As protein: CASRRDRGRYEQYF.

This rearrangement joins TRBV30 to TRBJ1-2; D possibly corresponds to TRBD1 (6 bases). The CDR3 runs 16 residues. The V gene lost 5 bases and the J gene lost 0 bases, with 19 bases spanning the gap. CDR1 is GTSNPN, CDR2 SVGIG, per germline (reference sequence). The CDR3 nucleotides are TGTGCCTGGGGTGGAACAGGGCCCACTTCTAACTATGGCTACACCTTC. Encoded protein: CAWGGTGPTSNYGYTF.

The table lists this clone with many counts. The chain has TRBV18 and TRBJ1-4, with 7 bases lining up with TRBD1. CDR3 size: 14 residues. Germline CDR1 reads KGHSH; CDR2 reads LQKENI. The V gene end was trimmed by 3 bases and the J gene end by 11 bases; junction bases not matched to a gene: 9. CDR3 DNA: TGTGCCAGCTCACCGGAAGACAGGGCCCCTAAACTGTTTTTT. Residues: CASSPEDRAPKLFF.

This clone was counted at least ten times. The J gene is TRBJ1-2, the V gene TRBV18; 12 bases are shared with TRBD1. Germline loops: CDR1 KGHSH, CDR2 LQKENI. After removal of 5 bases from V and 5 bases from J, the junction contained 6 bases not matched to a gene. The CDR3 consists of 15 residues. CDR3 in amino acids: CASSTGTGGTYGYTF. As DNA, the CDR3 is TGTGCCAGCTCAACCGGGACAGGGGGCACATATGGCTACACCTTC.

This clone was counted at least ten times. The V gene is TRBV5-1, the J gene TRBJ2-3; maybe TRBD1 (5 bases). This CDR3 comprises 19 residues. Germline-derived CDR1 and CDR2 are SGHRS and YFSETQ. The V gene lost 1 base and the J gene lost 2 bases, with 23 bases spanning the gap. The CDR3 here is CASSLLDRAYPSPTDTQYF. The DNA for the CDR3 is TGCGCCAGCAGCTTGTTAGACAGAGCCTACCCCTCGCCCACAGATACGCAGTATTTT.

This clone was observed many times. V is TRBV27 and J is TRBJ2-1; 7 bases map to TRBD1. J lost 6 bases, V lost 3 bases, and 11 bases had no gene match. The CDR3 runs 16 residues. Per germline, CDR1 MNHEY and CDR2 SMNVEV (reference sequence). Here the CDR3 reads CASSFRWGQQVNEQFF. DNA for the CDR3: TGTGCCAGCAGTTTCCGGTGGGGACAGCAAGTCAATGAGCAGTTCTTC.

This clone was observed at least ten times. This sequence joins TRBV14 and TRBJ1-1, with D uncertain. V lost 5 bases, J lost 5 bases, and 15 bases lay in between. The CDR3 is made up of 14 amino acids. Germline CDR1 and CDR2: SGHDN and FVKESK. In DNA form, the CDR3 reads TGTGCCAGCAGCTCGAGTCGGTCGGGGACTGAAGCTTTCTTT. It yields the protein CASSSSRSGTEAFF.

The rearrangement links TRBV2 to TRBJ2-3, with 7 bases lining up with TRBD2. The CDR3 spans 12 residues. The germline V gene has CDR1 SNHLY and CDR2 FYNNEI. V lost 8 bases, J lost 3 bases, and 2 bases stayed unmatched. The CDR3 nucleotides read TGTGCCAGCGGGGGGGGGACAGATACGCAGTATTTT. Protein sequence: CASGGGTDTQYF. Complete variable domain (other parts from reference TRBV2 and TRBJ2-3): EPEVTQTPSHQVTQMGQEVILRCVPISNHLYFYWYRQILGQKVEFLVSFYNNEISEKSEIFDDQFSVERPDGSNFTLKIRSTKLEDSAMYFCASGGGTDTQYFGPGTRLTVL.

This clone was seen a handful of times. The chain couples TRBV7-6 to TRBJ2-1; D is uncertain. Germline CDR1 and CDR2: SGHVS and FNYEAQ. This CDR3 region has 13 residues. Trimming cost V 5 bases and J 9 bases, with 14 bases left between them. The CDR3 region is CASSPGSASEQFF. CDR3 DNA: TGTGCCAGCAGCCCCGGGTCGGCATCTGAGCAGTTCTTC.

This clone was counted at least ten times. This chain joins TRBV5-1 and TRBJ1-1; possibly TRBD1 for D (5 bases). V lost 3 bases to trimming and J lost 1 base, with 7 bases between them. CDR1 is SGHRS and CDR2 is YFSETQ in the germline V gene. CDR3 length: 13 residues. The CDR3 region has the DNA TGCGCCAGCAGCTGGGGGGGGAACACTGAAGCTTTCTTT. This translates into CASSWGGNTEAFF.

Ten or more counts support this clone. The chain has TRBV6-6 and TRBJ1-3; no clear D gene. The CDR3 consists of 15 residues. CDR1 is MNHNY, CDR2 SVGAGI, per germline (reference sequence). Trimming left V 4 bases short and J 0 bases short, with 10 bases between. CDR3 in DNA: TGTGCCAGCAGTTGGGGAGAGAGCTCTGGAAACACCATATATTTT. This gives the protein CASSWGESSGNTIYF.

This clone was picked up many times. The chain couples TRBV10-3 to TRBJ2-1; 10 positions agree with TRBD1. The CDR3 extends over 15 amino acids. CDR1 and CDR2 (germline): ENHRY, SYGVKD. V was clipped by 6 bases and J by 6 bases; unmatched bases: 8. The CDR3 protein is CAISIGTGETNEQFF. DNA of the CDR3: TGTGCCATCAGCATCGGGACAGGGGAAACCAATGAGCAGTTCTTC.

The table lists this clone with many counts. The chain couples TRBV5-1 to TRBJ2-7; 7 bases agree with TRBD2. Germline CDR1 and CDR2: SGHRS and YFSETQ. The CDR3 consists of 14 residues. V dropped 2 bases and J dropped 6; count of bases not matched to a gene: 8. CDR3: CASSFQRESGEQYF. The CDR3 region has the DNA TGCGCCAGCAGCTTTCAGCGGGAAAGTGGCGAGCAGTACTTC.

There are many counts of this clone. V and J are TRBV19 and TRBJ2-1; TRBD2 aligns across 9 bases. CDR1 and CDR2 (germline): LNHDA, SQIVND (reference sequence). V lost 5 bases, J lost 14 bases, and 4 bases stayed unmatched. The CDR3 is 11 residues long. The CDR3 here is CASSLAGEEFF. CDR3 nucleotides: TGTGCCAGTAGTTTAGCGGGAGAGGAGTTCTTC.

This clone came up many times. V gene TRBV13 combines with J gene TRBJ2-5, with TRBD1 matching 7 bases. Trimming at V came to 3 bases and at J to 5 bases, leaving 12 bases not matched to a gene. Germline CDR1 is PRHDT and CDR2 is FYEKMQ (reference sequence). This CDR3 has 16 residues. CDR3 DNA sequence: TGTGCCAGCAGCTTCTACCTCAGCCCCAGGGGGGAGACCCAGTACTTC. It encodes CASSFYLSPRGETQYF.

This clone was recorded many times. The V gene is TRBV6-5, the J gene TRBJ2-1; 12 bases match TRBD2. The CDR3 has 15 amino acids. V shed 5 bases, J shed 8 bases, and the junction held 7 bases outside the gene matches. The germline gives CDR1 MNHEY, CDR2 SVGAGI. Written as DNA, the CDR3 is TGTGCCAGCAGTAGCCCCCTAGCGGGAGGGGATGAGCAGTTCTTC. This translates into CASSSPLAGGDEQFF.

This clone showed up many times. The V and J genes are TRBV19 and TRBJ2-5; 14 nucleotides match TRBD2. V was clipped by 4 bases and J by 1 base; unmatched bases: 8. Germline V gives CDR1 LNHDA, CDR2 SQIVND (reference sequence). CDR3 size: 18 residues. The chain's CDR3 is CASSTRTSGRLTQETQYF. CDR3 nucleotides: TGTGCCAGTAGTACCCGGACTAGCGGGAGGCTCACCCAAGAGACCCAGTACTTC.

This clone was detected many times. The chain recombines TRBV29-1 with TRBJ2-3; D possibly corresponds to TRBD1 (6 bases). The CDR3 is made up of 15 amino acids. Germline CDR1 and CDR2: SQVTM and ANQGSEA. The germline V and J ends were trimmed by 0 bases and 2 bases, with 12 bases remaining between them. CDR3 amino acids: CSVEDTGNPTDTQYF. Written as DNA, the CDR3 is TGCAGCGTTGAAGATACAGGGAACCCCACAGATACGCAGTATTTT.

This chain uses TRBV5-1 with TRBJ1-6; D gene ambiguous. Between the trimmed V and J ends, which lost 6 bases and 6 bases, there was a span of 13 bases. The CDR3 spans 14 residues. The V gene's germline CDR1 is SGHRS and CDR2 YFSETQ. This chain's CDR3 is CASKEGSSNSPLHF. CDR3 DNA sequence: TGCGCCAGCAAGGAGGGCAGCAGTAATTCACCCCTCCACTTT.

In its sample, this clone was seen many times. The chain recombines TRBV7-2 with TRBJ1-5; D gene uncertain. V was pared by 6 bases and J by 2 bases, with 14 bases between. CDR3 size: 15 residues. Per germline, CDR1 SGHTA and CDR2 FQGNSA. DNA for the CDR3: TGTGCCAGCAGTTGGGCCGGGGAGGGCAATCAGCCCCAGCATTTT. Amino acids: CASSWAGEGNQPQHF.

This clone was observed many times. The CDR3 loop reads CASSSPLSNEQFF. The CDR3 DNA sequence: TGTGCCAGCAGCTCCCCCCTGTCCAATGAGCAGTTCTTC. The V call is TRBV11-3, the J call TRBJ2-1; D is uncertain. Trimming removed 4 bases from V and 6 bases from J, with 10 bases in between. The CDR3 runs to 13 residues. Germline V lookup: CDR1 SGHNT, CDR2 YENEEA.

This clone was recorded many times. CDR3 in DNA: TGTGCCAGCAGCACCCAGCGGGAGCATTACGAGCAGTACTTC. It translates to CASSTQREHYEQYF. The chain combines TRBV5-4 with TRBJ2-7, with TRBD2 matching 8 bases. The CDR3 contains 14 residues. CDR1 and CDR2 from the germline V gene are SGHNT and YYREEE (reference sequence). V was clipped by 4 bases and J by 4 bases; unmatched bases: 7.